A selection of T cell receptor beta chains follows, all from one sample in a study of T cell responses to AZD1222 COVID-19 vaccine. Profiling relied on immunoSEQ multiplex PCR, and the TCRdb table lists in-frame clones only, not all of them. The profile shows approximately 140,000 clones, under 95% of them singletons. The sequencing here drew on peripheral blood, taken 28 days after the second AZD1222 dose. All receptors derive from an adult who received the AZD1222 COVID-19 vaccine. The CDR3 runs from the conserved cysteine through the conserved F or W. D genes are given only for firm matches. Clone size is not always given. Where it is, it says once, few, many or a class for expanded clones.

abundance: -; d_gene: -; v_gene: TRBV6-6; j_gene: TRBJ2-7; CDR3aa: CASSQTGLGSYEQYF; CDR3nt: TGTGCCAGCAGTCAAACAGGGTTGGGGTCCTACGAGCAGTACTTC
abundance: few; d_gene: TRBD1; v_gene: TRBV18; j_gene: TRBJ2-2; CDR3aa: CASSPRAWTGTGELFF; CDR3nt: TGTGCCAGCTCACCAAGGGCCTGGACAGGCACCGGGGAGCTGTTTTTT
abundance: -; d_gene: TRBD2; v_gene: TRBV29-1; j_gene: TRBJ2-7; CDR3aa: CSVEGLVAGAYEQYF; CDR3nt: TGCAGCGTTGAGGGGTTAGTAGCGGGAGCCTACGAGCAGTACTTC
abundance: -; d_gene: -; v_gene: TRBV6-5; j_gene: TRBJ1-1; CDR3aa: CASRPKGKNTEAFF; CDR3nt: TGTGCCAGCAGACCGAAAGGGAAAAACACTGAAGCTTTCTTT
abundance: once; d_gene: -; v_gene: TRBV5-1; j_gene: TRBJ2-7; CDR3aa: CASSSGGSTDSYEQYF; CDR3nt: TGCGCCAGCAGCTCTGGGGGTTCTACGGACTCCTACGAGCAGTACTTC
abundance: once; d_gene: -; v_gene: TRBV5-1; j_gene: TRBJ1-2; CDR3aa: CASSLADGEGDHGYTF; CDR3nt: TGCGCCAGCAGCTTGGCCGATGGAGAAGGAGATCATGGCTACACCTTC
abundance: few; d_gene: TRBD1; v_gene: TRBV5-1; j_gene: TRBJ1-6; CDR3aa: CASSFVTGGTDSPLHF; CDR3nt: TGCGCCAGCAGCTTCGTGACAGGGGGCACTGATTCACCCCTCCACTTT
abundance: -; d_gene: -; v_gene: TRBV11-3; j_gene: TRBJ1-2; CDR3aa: CASSTLRQGGYTF; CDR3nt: TGTGCCAGCAGCACCCTCCGACAAGGCGGCTACACCTTC
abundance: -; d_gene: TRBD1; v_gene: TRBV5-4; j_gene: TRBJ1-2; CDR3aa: CASSLDRGNLDGYTF; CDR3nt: TGTGCCAGCAGCTTGGACAGGGGGAATCTTGATGGCTACACCTTC
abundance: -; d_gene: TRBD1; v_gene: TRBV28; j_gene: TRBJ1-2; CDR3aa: CASSLPGQPSAYGYTF; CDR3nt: TGTGCCAGCAGTTTGCCGGGACAGCCAAGCGCCTATGGCTACACCTTC
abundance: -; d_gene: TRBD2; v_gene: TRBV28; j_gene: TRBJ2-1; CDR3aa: CASSFGGLAGEQFF; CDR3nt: TGTGCCAGCAGTTTTGGGGGACTAGCAGGCGAGCAGTTCTTC
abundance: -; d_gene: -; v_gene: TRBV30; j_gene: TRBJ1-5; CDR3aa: CAWSWSASQPQHF; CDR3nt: TGTGCCTGGAGTTGGTCAGCGAGTCAGCCCCAGCATTTT
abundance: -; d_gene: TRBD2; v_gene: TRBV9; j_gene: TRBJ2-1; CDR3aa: CASILAGAHYNEQFF; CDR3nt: TGTGCCAGCATCCTAGCGGGAGCACACTACAATGAGCAGTTCTTC
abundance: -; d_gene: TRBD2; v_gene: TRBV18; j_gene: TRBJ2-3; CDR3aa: CASSPASGGGTDTQYF; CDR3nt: TGTGCCAGCTCACCAGCTAGCGGGGGGGGCACAGATACGCAGTATTTT
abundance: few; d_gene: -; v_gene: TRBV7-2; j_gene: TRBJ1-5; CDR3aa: CASSPQGTYSNQPQHF; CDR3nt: TGTGCCAGCAGCCCCCAGGGGACTTATAGCAATCAGCCCCAGCATTTT
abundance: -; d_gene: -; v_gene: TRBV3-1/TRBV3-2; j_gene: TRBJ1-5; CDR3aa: CASSQPGAQPQHF; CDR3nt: TGTGCCAGCAGCCAACCCGGGGCTCAGCCCCAGCATTTT
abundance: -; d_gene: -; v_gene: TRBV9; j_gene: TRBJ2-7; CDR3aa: CASSTSGEQYF; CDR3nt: TGTGCCAGCAGCACCTCGGGCGAGCAGTACTTC
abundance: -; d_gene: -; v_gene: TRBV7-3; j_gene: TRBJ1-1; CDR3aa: CASSGYRNTEAFF; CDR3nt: TGTGCCAGCAGCGGATACAGGAACACTGAAGCTTTCTTT
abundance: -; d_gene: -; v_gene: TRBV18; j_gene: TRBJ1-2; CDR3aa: CASSPDSFYGYTF; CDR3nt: TGTGCCAGCTCACCGGACAGCTTCTATGGCTACACCTTC
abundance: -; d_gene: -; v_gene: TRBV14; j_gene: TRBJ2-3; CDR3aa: CASSPLGPDTQYF; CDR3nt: TGTGCCAGCAGCCCCTTGGGTCCAGATACGCAGTATTTT
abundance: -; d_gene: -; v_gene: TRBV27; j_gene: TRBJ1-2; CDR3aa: CASSSGRGDYGYTF; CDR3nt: TGTGCCAGCAGTTCAGGCAGGGGTGACTATGGCTACACCTTC
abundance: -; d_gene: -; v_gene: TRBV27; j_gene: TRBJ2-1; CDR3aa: CASSFSNDEQFF; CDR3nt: TGTGCCAGCAGTTTTAGTAACGATGAGCAGTTCTTC
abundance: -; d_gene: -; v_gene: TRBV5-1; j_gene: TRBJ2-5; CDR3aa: CASSFRGKETQYF; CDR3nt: TGCGCCAGCAGCTTCAGGGGAAAAGAGACCCAGTACTTC
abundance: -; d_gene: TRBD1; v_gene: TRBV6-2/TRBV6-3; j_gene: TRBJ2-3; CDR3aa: CASSYSGDRTPSTDTQYF; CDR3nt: TGTGCCAGCAGTTACTCGGGGGACAGGACACCGAGCACAGATACGCAGTATTTT
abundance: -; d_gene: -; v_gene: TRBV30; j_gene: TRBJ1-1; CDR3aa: CAWRRTEAFF; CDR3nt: TGTGCCTGGAGGCGGACTGAAGCTTTCTTT
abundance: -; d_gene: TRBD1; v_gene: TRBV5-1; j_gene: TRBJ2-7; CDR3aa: CASSLGGTESYEQYF; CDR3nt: TGCGCCAGCAGCTTGGGAGGGACAGAGTCCTACGAGCAGTACTTC
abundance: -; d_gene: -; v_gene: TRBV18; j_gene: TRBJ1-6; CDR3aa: CASSPSPGNNSPLHF; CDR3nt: TGTGCCAGCTCACCCAGTCCAGGGAATAATTCACCCCTCCACTTT
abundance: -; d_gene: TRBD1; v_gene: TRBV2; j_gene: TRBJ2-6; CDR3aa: CASTWTGLLGANVLTF; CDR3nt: TGTGCCAGCACCTGGACAGGCTTACTTGGGGCCAACGTCCTGACTTTC
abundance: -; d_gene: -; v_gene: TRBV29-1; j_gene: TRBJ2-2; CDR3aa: CSVAPLSLNTGELFF; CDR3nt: TGCAGCGTTGCCCCACTCTCTTTGAACACCGGGGAGCTGTTTTTT
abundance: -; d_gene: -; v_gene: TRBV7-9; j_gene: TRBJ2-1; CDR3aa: CASSLVLAVYNEQFF; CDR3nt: TGTGCCAGCAGCTTAGTACTAGCAGTGTACAATGAGCAGTTCTTC
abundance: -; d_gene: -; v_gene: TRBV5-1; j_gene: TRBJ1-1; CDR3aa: CASSFTGSTEAFF; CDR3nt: TGCGCCAGCAGCTTTACAGGGTCCACTGAAGCTTTCTTT
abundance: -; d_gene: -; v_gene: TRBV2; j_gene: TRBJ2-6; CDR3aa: CASSEGLGSGANVLTF; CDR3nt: TGTGCCAGCAGTGAAGGGCTCGGCTCTGGGGCCAACGTCCTGACTTTC
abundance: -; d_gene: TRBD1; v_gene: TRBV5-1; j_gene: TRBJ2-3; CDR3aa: CASSVPRQGGTDTQYF; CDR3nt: TGCGCCAGCAGCGTACCAAGACAGGGTGGTACAGATACGCAGTATTTT
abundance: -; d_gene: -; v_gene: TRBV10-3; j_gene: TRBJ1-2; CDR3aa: CAISRDAFGGYTF; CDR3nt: TGTGCCATCAGCCGGGACGCCTTCGGCGGCTACACCTTC
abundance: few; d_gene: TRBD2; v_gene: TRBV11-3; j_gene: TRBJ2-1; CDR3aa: CASSSGLAYNEQFF; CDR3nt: TGTGCCAGCAGCTCTGGACTAGCGTACAATGAGCAGTTCTTC
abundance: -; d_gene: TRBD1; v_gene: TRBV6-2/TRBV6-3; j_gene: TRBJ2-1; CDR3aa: CASSPRDRGVYDEQFF; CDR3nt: TGTGCCAGCAGTCCCCGGGACAGGGGGGTTTACGATGAGCAGTTCTTC
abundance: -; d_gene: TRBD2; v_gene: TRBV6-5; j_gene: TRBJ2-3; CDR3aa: CASSYQGGSFADTQYF; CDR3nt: TGTGCCAGCAGTTACCAAGGCGGGAGTTTCGCAGATACGCAGTATTTT
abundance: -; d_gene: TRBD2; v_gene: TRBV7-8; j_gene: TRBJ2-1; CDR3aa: CASSLALAGLPSSYNEQFF; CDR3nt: TGTGCCAGCAGCTTAGCCCTAGCGGGGCTCCCGAGCTCCTACAATGAGCAGTTCTTC